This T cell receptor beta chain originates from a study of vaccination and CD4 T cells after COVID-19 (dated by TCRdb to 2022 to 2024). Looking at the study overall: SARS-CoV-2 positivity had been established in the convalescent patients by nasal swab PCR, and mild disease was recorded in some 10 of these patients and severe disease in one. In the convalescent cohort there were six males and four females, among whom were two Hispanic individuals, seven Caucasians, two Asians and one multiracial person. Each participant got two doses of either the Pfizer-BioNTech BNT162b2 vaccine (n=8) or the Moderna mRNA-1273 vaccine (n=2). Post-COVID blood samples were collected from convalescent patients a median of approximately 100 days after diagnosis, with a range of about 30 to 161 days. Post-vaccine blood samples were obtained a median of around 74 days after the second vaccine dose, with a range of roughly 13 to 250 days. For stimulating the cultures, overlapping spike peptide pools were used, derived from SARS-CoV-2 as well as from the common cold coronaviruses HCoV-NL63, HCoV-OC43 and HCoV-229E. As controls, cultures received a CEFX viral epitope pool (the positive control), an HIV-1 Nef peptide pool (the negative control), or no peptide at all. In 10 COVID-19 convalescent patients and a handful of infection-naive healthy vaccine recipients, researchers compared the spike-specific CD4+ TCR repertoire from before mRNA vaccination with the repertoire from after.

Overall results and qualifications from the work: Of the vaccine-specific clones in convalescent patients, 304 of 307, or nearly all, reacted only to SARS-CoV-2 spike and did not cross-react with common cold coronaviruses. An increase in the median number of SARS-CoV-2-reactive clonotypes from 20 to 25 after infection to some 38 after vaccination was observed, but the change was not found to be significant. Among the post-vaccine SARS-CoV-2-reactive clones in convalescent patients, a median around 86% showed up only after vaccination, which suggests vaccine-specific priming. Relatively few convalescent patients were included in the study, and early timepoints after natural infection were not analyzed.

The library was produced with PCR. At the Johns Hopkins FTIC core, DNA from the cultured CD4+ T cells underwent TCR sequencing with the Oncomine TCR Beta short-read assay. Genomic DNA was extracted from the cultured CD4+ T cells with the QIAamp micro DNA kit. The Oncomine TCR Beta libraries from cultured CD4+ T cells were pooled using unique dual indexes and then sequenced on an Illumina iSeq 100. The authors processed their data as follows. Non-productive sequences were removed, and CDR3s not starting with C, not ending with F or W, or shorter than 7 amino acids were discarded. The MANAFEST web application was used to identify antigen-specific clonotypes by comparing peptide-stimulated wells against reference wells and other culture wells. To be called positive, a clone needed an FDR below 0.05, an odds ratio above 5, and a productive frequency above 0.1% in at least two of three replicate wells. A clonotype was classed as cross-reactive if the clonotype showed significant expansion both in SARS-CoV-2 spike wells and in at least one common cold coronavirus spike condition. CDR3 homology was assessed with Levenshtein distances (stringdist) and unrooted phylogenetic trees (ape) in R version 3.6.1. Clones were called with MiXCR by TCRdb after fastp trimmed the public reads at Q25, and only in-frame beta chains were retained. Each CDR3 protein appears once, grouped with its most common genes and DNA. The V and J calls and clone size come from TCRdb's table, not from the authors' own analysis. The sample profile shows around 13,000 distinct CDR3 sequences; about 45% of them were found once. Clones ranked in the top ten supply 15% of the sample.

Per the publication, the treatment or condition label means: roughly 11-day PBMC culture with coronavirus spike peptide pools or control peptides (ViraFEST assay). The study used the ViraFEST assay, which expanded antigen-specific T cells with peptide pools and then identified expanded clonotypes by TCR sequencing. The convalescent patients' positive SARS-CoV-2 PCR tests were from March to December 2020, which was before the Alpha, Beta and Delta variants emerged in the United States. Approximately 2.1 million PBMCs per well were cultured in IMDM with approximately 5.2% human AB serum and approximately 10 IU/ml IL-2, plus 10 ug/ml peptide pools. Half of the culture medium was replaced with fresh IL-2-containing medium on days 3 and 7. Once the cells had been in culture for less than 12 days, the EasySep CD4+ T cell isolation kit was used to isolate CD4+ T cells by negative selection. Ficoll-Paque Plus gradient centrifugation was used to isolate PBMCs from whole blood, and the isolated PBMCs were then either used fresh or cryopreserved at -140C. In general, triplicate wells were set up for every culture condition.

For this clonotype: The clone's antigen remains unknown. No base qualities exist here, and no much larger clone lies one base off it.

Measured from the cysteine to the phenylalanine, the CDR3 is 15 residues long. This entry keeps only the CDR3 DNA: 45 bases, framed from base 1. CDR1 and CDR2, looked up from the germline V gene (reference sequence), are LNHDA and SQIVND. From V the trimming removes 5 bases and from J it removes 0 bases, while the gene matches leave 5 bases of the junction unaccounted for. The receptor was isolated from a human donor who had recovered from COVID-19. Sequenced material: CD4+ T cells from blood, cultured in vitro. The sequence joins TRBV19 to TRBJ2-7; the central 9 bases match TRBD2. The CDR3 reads CASSFRLADSYEQYF. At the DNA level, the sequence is TGTGCCAGTAGTTTCCGACTAGCGGACTCCTACGAGCAGTACTTC.